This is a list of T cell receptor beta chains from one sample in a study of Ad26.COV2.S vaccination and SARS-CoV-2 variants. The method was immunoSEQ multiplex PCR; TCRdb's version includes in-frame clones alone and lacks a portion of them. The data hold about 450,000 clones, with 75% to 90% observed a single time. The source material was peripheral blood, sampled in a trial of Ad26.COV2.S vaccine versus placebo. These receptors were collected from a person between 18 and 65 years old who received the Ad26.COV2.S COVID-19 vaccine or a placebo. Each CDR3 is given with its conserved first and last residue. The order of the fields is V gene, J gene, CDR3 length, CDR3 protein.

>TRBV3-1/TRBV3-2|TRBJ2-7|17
CASSQRTSGGSTYEQYF
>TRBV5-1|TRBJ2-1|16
CASSLAEGGPGDEQFF
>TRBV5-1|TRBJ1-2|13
CASSLEGNYGYTF
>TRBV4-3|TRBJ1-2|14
CASSQAGQGYGYTF
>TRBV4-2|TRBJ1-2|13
CASSHGQYYGYTF
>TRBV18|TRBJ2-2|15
CASSPIVRNTGELFF
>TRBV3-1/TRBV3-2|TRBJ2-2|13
CASSQLSTGELFF
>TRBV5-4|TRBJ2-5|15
CASSGPGDLRETQYF
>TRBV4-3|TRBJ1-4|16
CASSRVIAGFDEKLFF
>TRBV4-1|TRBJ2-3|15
CASSQGGEGTDTQYF
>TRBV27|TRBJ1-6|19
CASSLSWTLWGPYNSPLHF
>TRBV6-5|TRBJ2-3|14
CASSTLPWVDTQYF
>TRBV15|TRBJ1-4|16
CATSRDQPRVNEKLFF
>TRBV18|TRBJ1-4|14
CASSVRRGDEKLFF
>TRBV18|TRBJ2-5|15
CASSPPSQHQETQYF
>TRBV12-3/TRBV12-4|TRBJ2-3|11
CASPRADTQYF
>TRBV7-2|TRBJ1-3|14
CASSLDGSRDTIYF
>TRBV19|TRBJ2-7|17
CASSTPPLAGGRYEQYF
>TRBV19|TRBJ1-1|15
CASSIGTGGLTEAFF
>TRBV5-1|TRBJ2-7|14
CASSSRSGFNEQYF
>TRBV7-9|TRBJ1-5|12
CASSFGEQPQHF
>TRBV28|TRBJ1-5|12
CATHNLGQPQHF
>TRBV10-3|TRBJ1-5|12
CAISEPSQPQHF
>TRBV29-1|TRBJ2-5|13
CSVGGRTQETQYF
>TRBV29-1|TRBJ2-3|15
CSVAPTSGSTDTQYF
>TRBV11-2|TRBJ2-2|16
CASSFGWVGVTGELFF
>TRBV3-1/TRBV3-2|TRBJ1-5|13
CASSAQGNQPQHF
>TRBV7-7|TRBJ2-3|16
CASSLVLRTSTDTQYF
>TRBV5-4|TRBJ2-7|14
CASSSDRGLHEQYF
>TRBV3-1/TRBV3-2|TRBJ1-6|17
CASSQDTEGRDNSPLHF
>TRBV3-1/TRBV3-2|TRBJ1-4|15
CASSSGTGGREKLFF
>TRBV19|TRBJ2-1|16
CASSTHPSGRDNEQFF
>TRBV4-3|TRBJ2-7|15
CASSQDRTGIHEQYF
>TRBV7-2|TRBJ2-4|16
CASSLQGLLAKNIQYF
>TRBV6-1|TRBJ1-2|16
CASSEDPGRGEYGYTF
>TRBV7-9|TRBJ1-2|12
CASSPQTHGYTF
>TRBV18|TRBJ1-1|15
CASSPIGTVDTEAFF
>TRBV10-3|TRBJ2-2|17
CAIRATSGVANTGELFF
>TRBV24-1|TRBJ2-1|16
CATSDLLKGQTNEQFF
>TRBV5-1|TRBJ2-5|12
CASSPGVETQYF